The 28 T cell receptor beta chains below were found in one sample sequenced in a study of T cell responses to AZD1222 COVID-19 vaccine. The assay was immunoSEQ multiplex PCR, and TCRdb's table has in-frame clones only and misses some. In the table there are approximately 130,000 clones, roughly nine tenths of which are singletons. This sample comprised peripheral blood, obtained 28 days after the second AZD1222 dose. The receptors stem from an adult who received the AZD1222 COVID-19 vaccine.

The chain recombines TRBV7-2 with TRBJ1-5; D gene ambiguous. This CDR3 has 15 amino acids. Looked up from germline, CDR1 is SGHTA and CDR2 is FQGNSA. The germline V and J ends were trimmed by 1 base and 0 bases, with 7 bases remaining between them. The CDR3 protein is CASSLGRVSNQPQHF. For the CDR3, the DNA is TGTGCCAGCAGCTTAGGTCGGGTTAGCAATCAGCCCCAGCATTTT.

J is TRBJ1-5 and V is TRBV29-1, with 12 bases lining up with TRBD1. The junction had 3 bases not matched to a gene; V was cut back by 6 bases and J by 3 bases. This CDR3 region has 14 residues. The germline V gene encodes CDR1 SQVTM and CDR2 ANQGSEA. CDR3 coding DNA: TGCAGCGTGGGACAGGGGGCAGCCAATCAGCCCCAGCATTTT. It is translated as CSVGQGAANQPQHF.

This clone was seen a single time. V is TRBV6-1 and J is TRBJ2-7; tentative D call: TRBD2 (6 bases). V gave up 8 bases and J gave up 2 bases, with 19 bases separating them. This CDR3 is built from 15 residues. Germline-derived CDR1 and CDR2 are MNHNS and SASEGT. CDR3 protein: CASLSWGDEAYEQYF. The CDR3 nucleotides read TGTGCCAGCCTCTCGTGGGGGGACGAAGCCTACGAGCAGTACTTC.

The V and J genes are TRBV2 and TRBJ2-1, with 15 bases lining up with TRBD2. J lost 9 bases, V lost 5 bases, and 5 bases had no gene match. Per the germline V gene, CDR1 is SNHLY and CDR2 is FYNNEI. The CDR3 runs to 15 residues. CDR3 sequence: CASSRTSGGAGEQFF. As DNA, the CDR3 is TGTGCCAGCAGTAGGACTAGCGGGGGGGCTGGTGAGCAGTTCTTC.

V is TRBV29-1 and J is TRBJ2-7; tentative D call: TRBD2 (5 bases). The CDR3 has 13 amino acids. Looked up from germline, CDR1 is SQVTM and CDR2 is ANQGSEA. The V gene lost 4 bases and the J gene lost 2 bases, with 12 bases spanning the gap. The CDR3 sequence is CSVGRDYPYEQYF. In nucleotides, the CDR3 is TGCAGCGTTGGCCGTGACTATCCCTACGAGCAGTACTTC.

Only one count was recorded for this clone. The rearrangement links TRBV11-1 to TRBJ1-1; weak D call: TRBD1 (6 bases). Per germline, CDR1 SGHAT and CDR2 FQDESV (reference sequence). The germline V and J ends were trimmed by 5 bases and 2 bases, with 15 bases remaining between them. The CDR3 is 15 residues long. CDR3 in amino acids: CASSQGTPSNTEAFF. Written as DNA, the CDR3 is TGTGCCAGCAGCCAGGGGACACCATCAAACACTGAAGCTTTCTTT.

On this clone: The same CDR3 is also encoded by other DNA sequences in this sample. The chain is built from TRBV20-1 and TRBJ1-6; D not certain. This CDR3 comprises 11 residues. The V gene lost 5 bases and the J gene lost 7 bases, with 6 bases spanning the gap. Germline CDR1 is DFQATT and CDR2 is SNEGSKA (reference sequence). CDR3 protein: CSAGNNSPLHF. In nucleotides, the CDR3 is TGCAGTGCTGGCAACAATTCACCCCTCCACTTT.

This chain links TRBV6-5 with TRBJ1-1; no definite D call. V was pared by 6 bases and J by 6 bases, with 11 bases between. Germline CDR1 MNHEY, CDR2 SVGAGI. This CDR3 region has 12 residues. CDR3 DNA sequence: TGTGCCAGCAGCCGGTGGGCGGCTGAAGCTTTCTTT. Amino acid sequence: CASSRWAAEAFF.

The gene calls are TRBV7-8 and TRBJ2-1, with D perhaps matching TRBD2 (5 bases). V was pared by 10 bases and J by 7 bases, with 23 bases between. The CDR3 is 15 amino acids. Germline lookup yields CDR1 SGHVS and CDR2 FQNEAQ. The CDR3 protein is CATTTRITLGNEQFF. CDR3 nucleotide sequence: TGTGCCACCACCACGCGGATTACACTAGGAAATGAGCAGTTCTTC.

This clone was counted between two and nine times. The chain employs TRBV11-2 and TRBJ1-2; D is perhaps TRBD1 (6 bases). Germline values: CDR1 SGHAT, CDR2 FQNNGV. The length of the CDR3 is 13 residues. With 5 bases removed from V and 3 bases from J, the gap between germline ends came to 10 bases. The DNA of the CDR3 is TGTGCCAGCAGCGCGGACAGAGACTATGGCTACACCTTC. Translating it yields CASSADRDYGYTF. Combining the CDR3 with reference TRBV11-2 and TRBJ1-2 gives the whole variable domain EAGVAQSPRYKIIEKRQSVAFWCNPISGHATLYWYQQILGQGPKLLIQFQNNGVVDDSQLPKDRFSAERLKGVDSTLKIQPAKLEDSAVYLCASSADRDYGYTFGSGTRLTVV.

The chain joins TRBV5-6 to TRBJ1-2; TRBD1 matches at 10 bases. The germline CDR1 and CDR2 sequences are SGHDT and YYEEEE. V shed 6 bases and J 6 bases; nucleotides not matched to a gene: 11. This CDR3 is built from 15 residues. This CDR3 is CASNDRGPNIDGYTF. CDR3 sequence (DNA): TGTGCCAGCAACGACAGGGGGCCCAACATTGATGGCTACACCTTC.

This chain links TRBV9 with TRBJ2-1; D is perhaps TRBD1 or TRBD2 (5 bases each). From germline, CDR1 is SGDLS and CDR2 YYNGEE. The CDR3 is 15 amino acids. V was pared by 0 bases and J by 10 bases, with 17 bases between. The CDR3 is CASSVVESGRGEQFF. The CDR3 nucleotides are TGTGCCAGCAGCGTAGTTGAGAGCGGTAGGGGCGAGCAGTTCTTC.

The V gene is TRBV3-1 (or the pseudogene TRBV3-2), the J gene TRBJ2-7; possibly TRBD1 or TRBD2 for D (6 bases each). CDR3 length: 15 residues. The V and J ends lost 3 bases and 4 bases respectively, with 16 bases between them. From germline, CDR1 is LGHDT and CDR2 YNNKEL (reference sequence). The CDR3 DNA reads TGTGCCAGCAGCCATCGGGGGCAGTCCGGATACGAGCAGTACTTC. This encodes CASSHRGQSGYEQYF.

The chain recombines TRBV12-5 with TRBJ2-1; 13 nucleotides align to TRBD2. Germline loops: CDR1 LGHNT, CDR2 FRNRAP. V dropped 7 bases and J dropped 15; count of bases not matched to a gene: 15. This CDR3 comprises 15 residues. In nucleotides, the CDR3 is TGTGCTAGTGTCAAGACATCCCTGACTAGCGGGGGGTGGTTCTTC. This gives the protein CASVKTSLTSGGWFF.

As DNA, the CDR3 is TGTGCCAGCAGCGTAGGGGGTATGGGAAACACCATATATTTT. This gives the protein CASSVGGMGNTIYF. The chain carries TRBV9 and TRBJ1-3; D uncertain. This CDR3 spans 14 amino acids. Deletions cut 0 bases from V and 4 bases from J, with 8 bases between. Germline V gene lookup returns CDR1 SGDLS and CDR2 YYNGEE.

The chain joins TRBV5-4 to TRBJ1-6; D uncertain. Germline V gives CDR1 SGHNT, CDR2 YYREEE (reference sequence). The V and J ends lost 2 bases and 0 bases respectively, with 9 bases between them. This CDR3 has 16 amino acids. The CDR3 DNA is TGTGCCAGCAGCTTTGGCACCGGCTCCTATAATTCACCCCTCCACTTT. It is translated as CASSFGTGSYNSPLHF.

V gene TRBV10-1 combines with J gene TRBJ2-7; no reliable D call. The CDR3 extends over 13 amino acids. Germline CDR1 is WNHNN and CDR2 is SYGVQD (reference sequence). Trimming took 0 bases from V and 1 from J, leaving 4 bases between them. As DNA, the CDR3 is TGCGCCAGCAGTGAGTCGGGATCCTACGAGCAGTACTTC. It translates to CASSESGSYEQYF.

The chain carries TRBV19 and TRBJ1-3, with 10 bases aligning to TRBD1. CDR3 size: 16 residues. V was clipped by 7 bases and J by 4 bases; unmatched bases: 10. Germline values: CDR1 LNHDA, CDR2 SQIVND (reference sequence). CDR3 sequence: CASTLLTGGSGNTIYF. Here the CDR3 DNA reads TGTGCCAGTACCCTATTGACAGGGGGCTCGGGAAACACCATATATTTT.

The rearrangement uses TRBV5-1 and TRBJ1-1; no clear D gene. This CDR3 has 13 residues. Trimming took 2 bases from V and 0 from J, leaving 5 bases between them. Germline V gene data show CDR1 as SGHRS and CDR2 as YFSETQ. In nucleotides, the CDR3 is TGCGCCAGCAGCTTTCTCATGAACACTGAAGCTTTCTTT. Translated, it gives CASSFLMNTEAFF.

The chain has TRBV6-2 or TRBV6-3 and TRBJ2-7; D not certain. The V and J ends lost 2 bases and 3 bases respectively, with 8 bases between them. Germline V gene lookup returns CDR1 MNHEY and CDR2 SVGEGT. The CDR3 runs to 13 residues. The CDR3 DNA sequence: TGTGCCAGCAGTTACGATTCCAGCTACGAGCAGTACTTC. Encoded protein: CASSYDSSYEQYF.

CDR3: CASSAVGGRQETQYF. In nucleotides, the CDR3 is TGCGCCAGCAGCGCCGTTGGGGGGAGACAAGAGACCCAGTACTTC. This chain uses TRBV5-1 with TRBJ2-5, with D possibly being TRBD2 (6 bases). V was pared by 4 bases and J by 2 bases, with 15 bases between. Germline V gives CDR1 SGHRS, CDR2 YFSETQ. The CDR3 spans 15 residues.

This chain joins TRBV6-5 and TRBJ2-5, with TRBD2 as a possible D gene (5 bases). V lost 8 bases, J lost 1 base, and 14 bases lay in between. The CDR3 has 14 amino acids. Germline V gene lookup returns CDR1 MNHEY and CDR2 SVGAGI. CDR3 coding DNA: TGTGCCAGCCTGAGTGGGAGCTTCCAAGAGACCCAGTACTTC. It encodes CASLSGSFQETQYF.

The chain joins TRBV3-1 (or the pseudogene TRBV3-2) to TRBJ1-1; D unresolved. Trimming shortened V by 3 bases and J by 1 base, and 9 bases separated the two germline ends. The CDR3 consists of 14 residues. Germline lookup yields CDR1 LGHDT and CDR2 YNNKEL (reference sequence). The CDR3 sequence is CASSHASANTEAFF. For the CDR3, the DNA is TGTGCCAGCAGCCACGCCTCGGCGAACACTGAAGCTTTCTTT.

V usage is TRBV10-1 and J usage is TRBJ2-3, with 11 positions matching TRBD2. V lost 6 bases to trimming and J lost 8 bases; unmatched junction nucleotides: 10. The germline gives CDR1 WNHNN, CDR2 SYGVQD (reference sequence). CDR3 size: 15 residues. The DNA of the CDR3 is TGCGCCAGCAGCGAGACCCGACTAGCGGGATTTACGCAGTATTTT. The encoded protein is CASSETRLAGFTQYF.

The V call is TRBV9, the J call TRBJ1-1; no firm D call. CDR1 and CDR2 (germline): SGDLS, YYNGEE. There are 12 residues in the CDR3. V shed 4 bases and J shed 7 bases, with 11 bases lying between them. The CDR3 protein is CASSPGGGEAFF. The CDR3 bases are TGTGCCAGCAGCCCGGGCGGAGGTGAAGCTTTCTTT. Together with reference TRBV9 and TRBJ1-1, the CDR3 gives the full variable domain: DSGVTQTPKHLITATGQRVTLRCSPRSGDLSVYWYQQSLDQGLQFLIQYYNGEERAKGNILERFSAQQFPDLHSELNLSSLELGDSALYFCASSPGGGEAFFGQGTRLTVV.

The chain links TRBV18 to TRBJ2-3; 10 bases fit TRBD1. The CDR3 runs 14 residues. The V and J ends lost 2 bases and 4 bases, in that order; junction bases with no gene match: 0. The germline V gene encodes CDR1 KGHSH and CDR2 LQKENI. CDR3 sequence: CASSPGTGADTQYF. In DNA, the CDR3 is TGTGCCAGCTCACCAGGGACAGGGGCAGATACGCAGTATTTT.

A few counts support this clone. This sample also contains other DNA sequences that code for the same CDR3. V usage is TRBV7-9 and J usage is TRBJ1-5, with 9 bases fitting TRBD1. Germline CDR1 and CDR2: SEHNR and FQNEAQ (reference sequence). The trim removed 1 base at V and 6 bases at J, leaving 1 base unmatched. The CDR3 spans 14 residues. CDR3 loop: CASSLGQGGQPQHF. The CDR3 DNA sequence: TGTGCCAGCAGCTTAGGACAGGGGGGTCAGCCCCAGCATTTT.

V is TRBV5-1 and J is TRBJ1-1, with 9 positions matching TRBD1. CDR1 SGHRS and CDR2 YFSETQ come from the germline V gene. J gave up 4 bases and V 0 bases, and 1 base lay outside the gene matches. There are 14 residues in the CDR3. In nucleotides, the CDR3 is TGCGCCAGCAGCTTGGAGACAGGGGGCACTGAAGCTTTCTTT. Translation: CASSLETGGTEAFF.